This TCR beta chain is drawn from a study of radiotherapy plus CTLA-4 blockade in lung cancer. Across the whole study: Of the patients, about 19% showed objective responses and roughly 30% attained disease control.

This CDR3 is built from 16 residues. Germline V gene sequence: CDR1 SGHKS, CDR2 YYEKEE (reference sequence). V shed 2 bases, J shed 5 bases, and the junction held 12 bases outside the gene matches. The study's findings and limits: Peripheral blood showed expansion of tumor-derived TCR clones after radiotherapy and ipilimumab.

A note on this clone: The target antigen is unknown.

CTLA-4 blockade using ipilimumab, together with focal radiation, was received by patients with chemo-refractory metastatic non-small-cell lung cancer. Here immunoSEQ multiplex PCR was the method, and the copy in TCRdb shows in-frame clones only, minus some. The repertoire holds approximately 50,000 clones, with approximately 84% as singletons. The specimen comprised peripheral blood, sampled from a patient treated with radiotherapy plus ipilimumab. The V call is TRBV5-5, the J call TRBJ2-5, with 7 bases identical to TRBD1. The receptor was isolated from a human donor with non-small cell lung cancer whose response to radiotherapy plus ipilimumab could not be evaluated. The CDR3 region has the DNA TGTGCCAGCAGCTTCATAGGGGGCCAGACCAGGGAGACCCAGTACTTC. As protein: CASSFIGGQTRETQYF.